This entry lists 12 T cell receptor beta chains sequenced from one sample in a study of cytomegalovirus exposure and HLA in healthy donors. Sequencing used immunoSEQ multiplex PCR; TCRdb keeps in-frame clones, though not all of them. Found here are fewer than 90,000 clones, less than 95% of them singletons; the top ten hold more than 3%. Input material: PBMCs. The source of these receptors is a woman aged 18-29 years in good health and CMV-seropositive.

The DNA of the CDR3 is TGTGCCAGCAACCCCGGACAGATAACCCACGAGCAGTACTTC. Protein: CASNPGQITHEQYF. The chain is built from TRBV9 and TRBJ2-7; a weak D match, TRBD1 (6 bases). Between the trimmed V and J ends, which lost 6 bases and 5 bases, there was a span of 18 bases. The CDR3 is made up of 14 amino acids. Looked up from germline, CDR1 is SGDLS and CDR2 is YYNGEE. The whole variable domain, filled in from reference TRBV9 and TRBJ2-7, reads DSGVTQTPKHLITATGQRVTLRCSPRSGDLSVYWYQQSLDQGLQFLIQYYNGEERAKGNILERFSAQQFPDLHSELNLSSLELGDSALYFCASNPGQITHEQYFGPGTRLTVT.

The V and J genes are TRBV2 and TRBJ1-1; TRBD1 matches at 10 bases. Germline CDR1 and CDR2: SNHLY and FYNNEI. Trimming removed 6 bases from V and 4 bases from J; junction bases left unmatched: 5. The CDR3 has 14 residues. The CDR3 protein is CASSEGQGITEAFF. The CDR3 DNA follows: TGTGCCAGCAGCGAGGGACAGGGGATCACTGAAGCTTTCTTT.

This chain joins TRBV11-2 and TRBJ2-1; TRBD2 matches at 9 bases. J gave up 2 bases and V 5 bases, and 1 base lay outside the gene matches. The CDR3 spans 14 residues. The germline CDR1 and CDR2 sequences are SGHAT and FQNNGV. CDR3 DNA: TGTGCCAGCAGCCCTAGCGGGACCTACAATGAGCAGTTCTTC. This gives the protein CASSPSGTYNEQFF. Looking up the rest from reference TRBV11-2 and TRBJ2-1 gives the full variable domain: EAGVAQSPRYKIIEKRQSVAFWCNPISGHATLYWYQQILGQGPKLLIQFQNNGVVDDSQLPKDRFSAERLKGVDSTLKIQPAKLEDSAVYLCASSPSGTYNEQFFGPGTRLTVL.

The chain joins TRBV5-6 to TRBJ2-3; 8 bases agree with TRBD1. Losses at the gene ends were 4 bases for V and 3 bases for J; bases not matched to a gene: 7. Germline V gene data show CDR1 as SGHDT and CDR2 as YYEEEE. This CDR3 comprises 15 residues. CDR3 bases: TGTGCCAGCAGCAAAGGGACAGGCCCTACAGATACGCAGTATTTT. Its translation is CASSKGTGPTDTQYF.

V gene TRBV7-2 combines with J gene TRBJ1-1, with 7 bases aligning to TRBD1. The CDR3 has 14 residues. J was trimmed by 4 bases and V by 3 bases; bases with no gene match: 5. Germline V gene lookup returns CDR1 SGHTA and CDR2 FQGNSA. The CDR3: CASSFRGYITEAFF. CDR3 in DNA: TGTGCCAGCAGCTTCAGGGGGTATATCACTGAAGCTTTCTTT. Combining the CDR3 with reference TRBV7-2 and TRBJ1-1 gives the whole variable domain GAGVSQSPSNKVTEKGKDVELRCDPISGHTALYWYRQSLGQGLEFLIYFQGNSAPDKSGLPSDRFSAERTGGSVSTLTIQRTQQEDSAVYLCASSFRGYITEAFFGQGTRLTVV.

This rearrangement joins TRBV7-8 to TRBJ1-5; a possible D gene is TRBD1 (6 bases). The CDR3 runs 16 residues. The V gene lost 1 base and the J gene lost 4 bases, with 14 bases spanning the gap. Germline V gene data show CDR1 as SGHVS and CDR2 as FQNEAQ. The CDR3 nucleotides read TGTGCCAGCAGCTTAGTGGGGGCGCGGCTTAATCAGCCCCAGCATTTT. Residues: CASSLVGARLNQPQHF.

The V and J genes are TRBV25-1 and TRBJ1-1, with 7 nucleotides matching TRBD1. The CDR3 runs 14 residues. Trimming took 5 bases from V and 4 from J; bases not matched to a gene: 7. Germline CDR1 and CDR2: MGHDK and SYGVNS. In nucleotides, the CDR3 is TGTGCCAGCAGTCAGACAGGGTCGGGCACTGAAGCTTTCTTT. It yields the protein CASSQTGSGTEAFF.

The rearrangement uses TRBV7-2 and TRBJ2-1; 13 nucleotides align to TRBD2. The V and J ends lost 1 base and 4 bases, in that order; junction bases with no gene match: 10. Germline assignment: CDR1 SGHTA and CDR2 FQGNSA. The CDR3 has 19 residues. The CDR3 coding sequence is TGTGCCAGCAGCTTAGGGGACAGGGAACTAGCGGGAGGGTACAATGAGCAGTTCTTC. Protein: CASSLGDRELAGGYNEQFF.

Here the CDR3 reads CASSLDRRGASQETQYF. The DNA of the CDR3 is TGTGCCAGCAGCTTAGATCGACGGGGGGCCTCTCAAGAGACCCAGTACTTC. The genes are TRBV7-8 and TRBJ2-5; D might be TRBD2 (7 bases). Germline V gene data show CDR1 as SGHVS and CDR2 as FQNEAQ. V was shortened by 1 base and J by 2 bases, with 17 bases between the two germline ends. This CDR3 contains 17 residues.

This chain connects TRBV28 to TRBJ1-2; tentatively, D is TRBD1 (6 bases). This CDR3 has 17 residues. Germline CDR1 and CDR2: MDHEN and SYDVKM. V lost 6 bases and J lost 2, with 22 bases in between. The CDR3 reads CASRPFRGRPLNYGYTF. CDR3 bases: TGTGCCAGCAGACCATTCAGGGGCCGCCCCCTAAACTATGGCTACACCTTC.

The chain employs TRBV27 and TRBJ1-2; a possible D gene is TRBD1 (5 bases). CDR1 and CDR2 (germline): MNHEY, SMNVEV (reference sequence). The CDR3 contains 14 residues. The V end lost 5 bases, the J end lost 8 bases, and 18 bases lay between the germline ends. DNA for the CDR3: TGTGCCAGCAGTCTCACACTAACAAAGGGGGGCTACACCTTC. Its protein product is CASSLTLTKGGYTF.

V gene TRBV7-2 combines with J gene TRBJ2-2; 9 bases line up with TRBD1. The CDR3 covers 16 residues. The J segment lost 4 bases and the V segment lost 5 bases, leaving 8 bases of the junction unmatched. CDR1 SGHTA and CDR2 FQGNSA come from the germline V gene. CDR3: CASSTTGGMGTGELFF. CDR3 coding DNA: TGTGCCAGCAGCACAACAGGGGGCATGGGCACCGGGGAGCTGTTTTTT.